The 7 T cell receptor beta chains below come from one sample, sequenced in a study of beta chain features in type 1 diabetes. The investigators reverse transcribed all of the isolated RNA, so they sequenced expressed TCRB transcripts. Using immunoSEQ multiplex PCR, the repertoire was profiled, and TCRdb retains in-frame clones only, with some absent. The table lists under 300,000 clones, about 30% of them singletons. Sequencing was carried out using central memory CD4+ T cells from blood. The receptor source for this set is a man aged 25-45 years in good health.

V and J are TRBV5-1 and TRBJ2-1; no clear D. The CDR3 spans 16 residues. V was clipped by 4 bases and J by 0 bases, with 14 bases between them. In germline, CDR1 is SGHRS, CDR2 YFSETQ. The CDR3 nucleotides are TGCGCCAGCAGCCCTGAGACCCGCAGCTCCTACAATGAGCAGTTCTTC. Residues: CASSPETRSSYNEQFF.

The rearrangement uses TRBV29-1 and TRBJ2-1; D unclear. This CDR3 is built from 15 residues. With 2 bases removed from V and 2 bases from J, the gap between germline ends came to 13 bases. Per germline, CDR1 SQVTM and CDR2 ANQGSEA. This chain's CDR3 is CSVEKSFMPYNEQFF. Written as DNA, the CDR3 is TGCAGCGTTGAAAAGAGCTTTATGCCCTACAATGAGCAGTTCTTC.

A few counts support this clone. The genes are TRBV7-2 and TRBJ1-1; unclear D gene. The CDR3 runs 15 residues. Between the trimmed V and J ends, which lost 5 bases and 5 bases, there was a span of 18 bases. Germline V gives CDR1 SGHTA, CDR2 FQGNSA. CDR3 region: CASSQEWTGRTEAFF. CDR3 nucleotide sequence: TGTGCCAGCAGCCAGGAATGGACGGGTCGTACTGAAGCTTTCTTT.

The chain recombines TRBV5-1 with TRBJ2-5; possible D gene TRBD1, 6 bases. CDR1 is SGHRS and CDR2 is YFSETQ in the germline V gene. There are 15 residues in the CDR3. Trimming cost V 4 bases and J 0 bases, with 13 bases left between them. CDR3 coding DNA: TGCGCCAGCAGCCCTGGACAGCTGTACCAAGAGACCCAGTACTTC. It is translated as CASSPGQLYQETQYF.

The chain carries TRBV7-9 and TRBJ1-1, with 11 bases lining up with TRBD1. The CDR3 runs to 14 residues. V gave up 4 bases and J gave up 4 bases; unmatched junction bases: 2. The germline V gene encodes CDR1 SEHNR and CDR2 FQNEAQ (reference sequence). CDR3: CASSWDRGSTEAFF. The CDR3 DNA follows: TGTGCCAGCAGCTGGGACAGGGGGAGCACTGAAGCTTTCTTT.

The rearrangement uses TRBV5-1 and TRBJ2-6; D possibly matches TRBD1 or TRBD2 (6 bases each). Between the trimmed V and J ends, which lost 3 bases and 4 bases, there was a span of 17 bases. This CDR3 is built from 17 residues. Per the germline V gene, CDR1 is SGHRS and CDR2 is YFSETQ. The CDR3 nucleotides are TGCGCCAGCAGCTCAGGACAGCGGGCGTACGGGGCCAACGTCCTGACTTTC. Protein: CASSSGQRAYGANVLTF.

The chain joins TRBV6-5 to TRBJ2-5; tentative D call: TRBD1 (5 bases). The V gene lost 2 bases and the J gene lost 10 bases, with 14 bases spanning the gap. CDR1 and CDR2 (germline): MNHEY, SVGAGI. This CDR3 spans 13 amino acids. The CDR3 DNA is TGTGCCAGCAGTTACGATCCAAGGGGAATCCAGTACTTC. The encoded protein is CASSYDPRGIQYF.